This T cell receptor beta chain was sequenced during a study of vaccination effects on CD4 cells after COVID-19. To note about this clone: As yet, its antigen is unknown.

Only in-frame clones appear in the TCRdb table, and some are missing; sequencing was by immunoSEQ multiplex PCR. This table holds roughly 59,000 clones, just under 80% found once. This CDR3 has 15 amino acids. The germline V and J ends were trimmed by 1 base and 3 bases, with 11 bases remaining between them. Germline lookup yields CDR1 SGHRS and CDR2 YFSETQ. In the ViraFEST assay, antigen-specific CD4+ clonotypes were identified by expansion after peptide-pool stimulation. Following culture for around 10 days, CD4+ T cells were isolated. Of the BNT162b2 and mRNA-1273 vaccines, participants received two doses of one or the other. Nucleocapsid antibody tests were negative, and the vaccine recipients had no prior SARS-CoV-2 infection. On days 3 and 7, fresh IL-2 medium replaced half the medium.

This TCR was recovered from a human donor who received a COVID-19 vaccine. V gene TRBV5-1 combines with J gene TRBJ2-1; TRBD1 might be the D (5 bases). Material: CD4+ T cells from PBMCs cultured with HCoV-OC43 spike peptides, obtained after COVID-19 vaccination. Subset given: HCoV-OC43 spike overlapping peptide pool stimulation. The CDR3 sequence is CASSLSGQGYNEQFF. The CDR3 DNA reads TGCGCCAGCAGCTTGTCGGGCCAGGGCTACAATGAGCAGTTCTTC.